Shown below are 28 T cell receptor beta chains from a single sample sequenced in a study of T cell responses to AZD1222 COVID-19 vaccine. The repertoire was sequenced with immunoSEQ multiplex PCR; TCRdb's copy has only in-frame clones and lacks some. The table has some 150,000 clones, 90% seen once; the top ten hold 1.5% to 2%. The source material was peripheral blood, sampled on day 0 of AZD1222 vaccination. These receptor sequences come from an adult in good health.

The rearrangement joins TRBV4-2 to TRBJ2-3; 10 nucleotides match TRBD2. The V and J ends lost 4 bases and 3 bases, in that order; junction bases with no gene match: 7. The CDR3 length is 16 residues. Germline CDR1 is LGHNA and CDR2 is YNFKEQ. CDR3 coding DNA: TGTGCCAGCAGCCCCCCGGGTAGCGGGGGGACAGATACGCAGTATTTT. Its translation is CASSPPGSGGTDTQYF.

The CDR3 bases are TGCAGTGCTAACGATAACCAGTACTTC. This encodes CSANDNQYF. This chain joins TRBV20-1 and TRBJ2-5; the D is unclear. Trimming removed 4 bases from V and 10 bases from J, with 7 bases in between. Germline values: CDR1 DFQATT, CDR2 SNEGSKA (reference sequence). The CDR3 totals 9 residues.

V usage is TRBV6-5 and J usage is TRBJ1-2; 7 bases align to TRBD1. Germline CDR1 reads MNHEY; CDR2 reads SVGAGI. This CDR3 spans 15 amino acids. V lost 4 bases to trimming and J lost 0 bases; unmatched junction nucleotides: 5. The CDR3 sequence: CASSFRDSSNYGYTF. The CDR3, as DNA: TGTGCCAGCAGTTTCCGGGACAGTTCTAACTATGGCTACACCTTC.

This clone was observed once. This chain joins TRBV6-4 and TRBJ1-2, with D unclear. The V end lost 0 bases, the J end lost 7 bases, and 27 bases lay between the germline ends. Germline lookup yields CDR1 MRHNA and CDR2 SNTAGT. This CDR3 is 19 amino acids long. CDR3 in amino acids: CASSDSYGVGGPITGGYTF. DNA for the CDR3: TGTGCCAGCAGTGACTCGTATGGGGTAGGCGGCCCTATAACTGGTGGCTACACCTTC.

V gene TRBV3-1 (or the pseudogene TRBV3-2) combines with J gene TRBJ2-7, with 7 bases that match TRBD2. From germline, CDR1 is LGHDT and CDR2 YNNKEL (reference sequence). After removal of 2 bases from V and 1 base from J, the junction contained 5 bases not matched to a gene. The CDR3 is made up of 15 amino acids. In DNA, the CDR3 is TGTGCCAGCAGCCAACTCAGACTAGCATCCTACGAGCAGTACTTC. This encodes CASSQLRLASYEQYF.

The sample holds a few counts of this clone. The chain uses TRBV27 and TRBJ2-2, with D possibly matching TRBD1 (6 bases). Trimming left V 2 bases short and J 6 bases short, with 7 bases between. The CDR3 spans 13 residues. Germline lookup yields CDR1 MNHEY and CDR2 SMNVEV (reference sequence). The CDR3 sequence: CASSLQGSGELFF. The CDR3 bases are TGTGCCAGCAGTTTACAGGGGTCCGGGGAGCTGTTTTTT.

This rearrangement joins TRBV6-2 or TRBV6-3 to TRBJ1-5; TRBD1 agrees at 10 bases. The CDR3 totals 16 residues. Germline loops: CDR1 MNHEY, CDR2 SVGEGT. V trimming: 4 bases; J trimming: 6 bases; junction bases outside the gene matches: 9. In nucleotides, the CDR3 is TGTGCCAGCAGTTCCCTCCAGACAGGGGGCCGTCAGCCCCAGCATTTT. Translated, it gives CASSSLQTGGRQPQHF.

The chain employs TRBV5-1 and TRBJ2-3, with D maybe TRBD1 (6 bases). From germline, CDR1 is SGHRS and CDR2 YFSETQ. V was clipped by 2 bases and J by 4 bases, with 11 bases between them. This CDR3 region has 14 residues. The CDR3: CASSFVGAADTQYF. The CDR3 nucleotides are TGCGCCAGCAGCTTTGTGGGGGCAGCAGATACGCAGTATTTT.

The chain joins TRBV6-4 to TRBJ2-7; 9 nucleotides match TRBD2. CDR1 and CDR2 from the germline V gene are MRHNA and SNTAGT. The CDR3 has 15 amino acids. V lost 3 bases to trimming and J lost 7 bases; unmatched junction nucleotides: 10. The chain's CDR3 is CASSDRAGGPKEQYF. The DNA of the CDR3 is TGTGCCAGCAGTGATCGGGCGGGGGGGCCTAAGGAGCAGTACTTC.

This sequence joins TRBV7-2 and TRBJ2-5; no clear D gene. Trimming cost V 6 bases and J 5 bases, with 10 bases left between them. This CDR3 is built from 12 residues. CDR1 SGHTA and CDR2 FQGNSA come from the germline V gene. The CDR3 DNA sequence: TGTGCCAGCAGTCGGCTGGTGGAGACCCAGTACTTC. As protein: CASSRLVETQYF.

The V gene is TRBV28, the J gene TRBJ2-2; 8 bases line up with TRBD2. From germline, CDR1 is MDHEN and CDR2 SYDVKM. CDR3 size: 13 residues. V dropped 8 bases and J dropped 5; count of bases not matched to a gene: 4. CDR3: CASQPGGTGELFF. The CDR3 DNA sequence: TGTGCCAGCCAACCGGGAGGGACCGGGGAGCTGTTTTTT.

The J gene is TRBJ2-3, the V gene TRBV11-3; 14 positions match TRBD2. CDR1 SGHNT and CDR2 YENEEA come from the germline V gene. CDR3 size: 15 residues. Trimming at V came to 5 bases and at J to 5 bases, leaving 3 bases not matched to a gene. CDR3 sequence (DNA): TGTGCCAGCAGCCTCGGGACTAGCGGGGGAGATACGCAGTATTTT. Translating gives CASSLGTSGGDTQYF.

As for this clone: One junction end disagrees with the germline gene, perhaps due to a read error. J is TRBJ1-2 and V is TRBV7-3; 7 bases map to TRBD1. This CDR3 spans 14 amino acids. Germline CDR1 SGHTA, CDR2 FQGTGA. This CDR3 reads CASSPGQPNFGYTF. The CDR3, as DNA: TGTGCCAGCAGCCCGGGACAGCCCAACTTTGGCTACACCTTC.

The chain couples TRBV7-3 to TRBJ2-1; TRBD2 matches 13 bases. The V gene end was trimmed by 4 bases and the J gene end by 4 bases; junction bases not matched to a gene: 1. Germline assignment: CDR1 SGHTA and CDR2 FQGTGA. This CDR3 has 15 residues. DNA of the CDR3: TGTGCCAGCAGCTCGACTAGCGGGAGGTACAATGAGCAGTTCTTC. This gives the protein CASSSTSGRYNEQFF.

Written as DNA, the CDR3 is TGTGCCAGCAGCCGGTACGGGGGACAGAACACCGGGGAGCTGTTTTTT. Protein: CASSRYGGQNTGELFF. The V and J genes are TRBV7-3 and TRBJ2-2; TRBD1 or TRBD2 may be the D gene (6 bases each). In germline, CDR1 is SGHTA, CDR2 FQGTGA. V was cut by 5 bases and J by 1 base, with 14 bases left in between. CDR3 length: 16 amino acids.

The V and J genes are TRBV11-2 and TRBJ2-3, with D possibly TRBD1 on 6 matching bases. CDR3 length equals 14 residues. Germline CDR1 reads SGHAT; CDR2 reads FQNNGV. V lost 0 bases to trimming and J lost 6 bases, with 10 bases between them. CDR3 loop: CASSLDRGTDTQYF. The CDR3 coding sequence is TGTGCCAGCAGCTTAGACAGGGGTACCGATACGCAGTATTTT.

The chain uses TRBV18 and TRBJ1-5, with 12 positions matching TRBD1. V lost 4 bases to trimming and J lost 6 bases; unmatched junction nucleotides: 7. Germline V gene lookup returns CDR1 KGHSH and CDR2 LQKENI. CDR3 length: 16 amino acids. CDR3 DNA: TGTGCCAGCTCACTCGGGACAGGGGGCGCGGGTCAGCCCCAGCATTTT. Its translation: CASSLGTGGAGQPQHF. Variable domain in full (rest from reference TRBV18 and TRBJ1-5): NAGVMQNPRHLVRRRGQEARLRCSPMKGHSHVYWYRQLPEEGLKFMVYLQKENIIDESGMPKERFSAEFPKEGPSILRIQQVVRGDSAAYFCASSLGTGGAGQPQHFGDGTRLSIL.

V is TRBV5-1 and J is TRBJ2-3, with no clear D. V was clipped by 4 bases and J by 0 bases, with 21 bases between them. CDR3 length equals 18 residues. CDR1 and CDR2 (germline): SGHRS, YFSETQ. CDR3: CASSLTLRAQTSTDTQYF. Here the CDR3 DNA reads TGCGCCAGCAGCCTGACTCTCCGGGCTCAAACTAGCACAGATACGCAGTATTTT. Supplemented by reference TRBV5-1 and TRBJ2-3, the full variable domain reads KAGVTQTPRYLIKTRGQQVTLSCSPISGHRSVSWYQQTPGQGLQFLFEYFSETQRNKGNFPGRFSGRQFSNSRSEMNVSTLELGDSALYLCASSLTLRAQTSTDTQYFGPGTRLTVL.

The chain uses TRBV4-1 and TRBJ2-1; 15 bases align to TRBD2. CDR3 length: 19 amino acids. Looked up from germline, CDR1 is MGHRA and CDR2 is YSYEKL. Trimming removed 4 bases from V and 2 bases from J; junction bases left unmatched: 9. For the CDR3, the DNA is TGCGCCAGCAGCCTCGGGGGACTAGCGGGAGGTTCCACCTACAATGAGCAGTTCTTC. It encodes CASSLGGLAGGSTYNEQFF.

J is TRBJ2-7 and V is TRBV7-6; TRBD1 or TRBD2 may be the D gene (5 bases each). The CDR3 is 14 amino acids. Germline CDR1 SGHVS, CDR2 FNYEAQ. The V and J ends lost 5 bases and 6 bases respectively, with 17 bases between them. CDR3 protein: CASSPSGGRGEQYF. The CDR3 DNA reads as TGTGCCAGCAGCCCGTCTGGGGGACGGGGCGAGCAGTACTTC.

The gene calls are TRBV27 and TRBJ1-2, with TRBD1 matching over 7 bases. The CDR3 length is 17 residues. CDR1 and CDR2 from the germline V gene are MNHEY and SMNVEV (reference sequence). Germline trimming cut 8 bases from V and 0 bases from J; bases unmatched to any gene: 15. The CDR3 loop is CASPTGGQPFSNYGYTF. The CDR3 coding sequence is TGTGCCAGCCCAACTGGGGGACAGCCCTTTTCTAACTATGGCTACACCTTC.

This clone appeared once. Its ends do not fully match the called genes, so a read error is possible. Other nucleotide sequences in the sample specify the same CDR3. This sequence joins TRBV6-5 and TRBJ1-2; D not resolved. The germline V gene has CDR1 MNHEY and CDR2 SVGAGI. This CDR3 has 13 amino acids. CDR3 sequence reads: CASTPGANYGYTF. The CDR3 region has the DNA TGTGCCAGCACCCCAGGAGCTAACTATGGCTACACCTTT.

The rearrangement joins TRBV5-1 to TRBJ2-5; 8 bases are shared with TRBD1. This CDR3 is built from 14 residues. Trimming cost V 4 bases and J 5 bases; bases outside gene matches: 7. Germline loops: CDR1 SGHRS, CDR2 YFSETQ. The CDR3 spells CASSPTGASETQYF. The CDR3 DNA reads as TGCGCCAGCAGCCCGACAGGGGCCTCCGAGACCCAGTACTTC.

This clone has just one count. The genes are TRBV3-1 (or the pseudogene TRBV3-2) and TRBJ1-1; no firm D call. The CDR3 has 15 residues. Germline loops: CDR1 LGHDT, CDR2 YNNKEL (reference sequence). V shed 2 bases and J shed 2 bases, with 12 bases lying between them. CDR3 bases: TGTGCCAGCAGCCAAAGGGAACGGCGAAACACTGAAGCTTTCTTT. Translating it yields CASSQRERRNTEAFF.

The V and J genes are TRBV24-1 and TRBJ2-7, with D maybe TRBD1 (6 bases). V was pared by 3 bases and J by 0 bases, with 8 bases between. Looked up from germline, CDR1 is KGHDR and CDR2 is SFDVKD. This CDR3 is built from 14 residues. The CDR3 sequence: CATSDRDNSYEQYF. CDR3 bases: TGTGCCACCAGTGATCGGGACAACTCCTACGAGCAGTACTTC.

The CDR3 loop is CASSQDLEGGLRGPCYEQYF. Written as DNA, the CDR3 is TGTGCCAGCAGCCAAGATCTGGAGGGGGGCCTAAGAGGCCCCTGCTACGAGCAGTACTTC. The chain recombines TRBV3-1 (or the pseudogene TRBV3-2) with TRBJ2-7; tentatively, D is TRBD1 or TRBD2 (6 bases each). The V end lost 0 bases, the J end lost 3 bases, and 27 bases lay between the germline ends. Germline V gene sequence: CDR1 LGHDT, CDR2 YNNKEL (reference sequence). The CDR3 extends over 20 amino acids.

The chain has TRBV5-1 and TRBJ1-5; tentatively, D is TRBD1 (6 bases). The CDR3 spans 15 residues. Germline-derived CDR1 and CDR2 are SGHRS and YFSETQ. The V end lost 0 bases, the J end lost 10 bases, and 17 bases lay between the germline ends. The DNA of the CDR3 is TGCGCCAGCAGCTTGGGGACAGACATCAGCGGACCCCAGCATTTT. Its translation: CASSLGTDISGPQHF.

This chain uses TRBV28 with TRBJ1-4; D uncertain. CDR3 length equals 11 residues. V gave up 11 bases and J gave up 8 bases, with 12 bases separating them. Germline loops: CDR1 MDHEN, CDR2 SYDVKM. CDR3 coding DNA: TGTGCCGCTCAAAGGAAGGAAAAACTGTTTTTT. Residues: CAAQRKEKLFF.